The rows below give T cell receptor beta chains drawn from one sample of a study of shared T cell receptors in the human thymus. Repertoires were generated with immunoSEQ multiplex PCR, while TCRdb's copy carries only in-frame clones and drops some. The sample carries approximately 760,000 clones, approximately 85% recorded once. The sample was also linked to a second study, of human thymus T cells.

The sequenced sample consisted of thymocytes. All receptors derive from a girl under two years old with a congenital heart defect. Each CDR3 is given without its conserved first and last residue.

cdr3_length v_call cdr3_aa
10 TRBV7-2 ASSLTAGGYT
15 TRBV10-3 AIRKGQGAKWNYGYT
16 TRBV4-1 ASSHVTILAGGFNEQF
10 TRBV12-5 ASGLTGEGYT
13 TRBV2 ASPTSGGSTDTQY
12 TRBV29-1 SDRGTHSYNEQF
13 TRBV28 ASSNWDRESGEQY
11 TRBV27 ASSAPGDYGYT
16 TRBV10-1 ASRPPWTGRDFLYGYT
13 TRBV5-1 ASSLQTSGAVTQY
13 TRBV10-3 AISDLGHPNTEAF
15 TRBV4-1 ASSQRTVGDRPTEAF
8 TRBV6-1 ASREGKAF
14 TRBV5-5 ASSLNRPEGEETQY
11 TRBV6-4 ASSDGTGPEAF
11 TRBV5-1 ASRECVNTEAF
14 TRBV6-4 ASSDSTGQGSGGYT
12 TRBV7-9 ASSSRLGACEQF
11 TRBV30 AFDRAGANVLT
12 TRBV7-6 ASSLVRRLLCRA
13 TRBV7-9 ASSLNSPHAYEQY
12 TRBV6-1 ASTTRGSNQPQH
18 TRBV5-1 ASSHVIPGLAGKRTDTQY
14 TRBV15 ATSRNRDRVFHGYT
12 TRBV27 ASGISRGDSPLH
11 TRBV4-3 ASSQDDYQTQY
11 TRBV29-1 SVGVPGITEAF
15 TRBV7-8 ASRTRGLGWVRNEQF
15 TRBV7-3 ASSLTLDRLMNTEAF
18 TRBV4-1 ASSRSRDRVNFAMNTEAF
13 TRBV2 ASLLTGTGSTEAF
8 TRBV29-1 SVRTAEAF